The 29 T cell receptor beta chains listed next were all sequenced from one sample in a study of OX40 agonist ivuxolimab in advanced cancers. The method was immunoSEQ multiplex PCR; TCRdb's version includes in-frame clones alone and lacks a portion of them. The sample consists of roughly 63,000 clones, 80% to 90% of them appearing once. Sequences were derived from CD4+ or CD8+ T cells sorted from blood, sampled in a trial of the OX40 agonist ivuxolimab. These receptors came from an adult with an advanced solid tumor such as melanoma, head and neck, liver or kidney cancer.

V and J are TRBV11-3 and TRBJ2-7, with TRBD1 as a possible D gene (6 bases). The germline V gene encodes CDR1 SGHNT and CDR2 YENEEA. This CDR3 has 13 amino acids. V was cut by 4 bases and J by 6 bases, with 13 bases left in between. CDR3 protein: CASSYTGSGEQYF. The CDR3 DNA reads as TGTGCCAGCAGCTATACAGGGTCCGGCGAGCAGTACTTC.

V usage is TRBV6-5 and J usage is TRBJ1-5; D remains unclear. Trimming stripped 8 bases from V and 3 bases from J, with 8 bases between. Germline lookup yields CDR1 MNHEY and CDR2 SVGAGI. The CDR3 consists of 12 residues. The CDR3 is CASGSDNQPQHF. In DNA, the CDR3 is TGTGCCAGCGGCTCGGACAATCAGCCCCAGCATTTT.

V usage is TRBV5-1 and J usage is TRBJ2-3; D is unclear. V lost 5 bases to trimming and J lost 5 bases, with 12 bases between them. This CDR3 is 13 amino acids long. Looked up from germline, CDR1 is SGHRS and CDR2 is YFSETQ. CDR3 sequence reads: CASRLLGLDTQYF. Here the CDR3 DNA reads TGCGCCAGCAGATTGTTAGGGTTAGATACGCAGTATTTT.

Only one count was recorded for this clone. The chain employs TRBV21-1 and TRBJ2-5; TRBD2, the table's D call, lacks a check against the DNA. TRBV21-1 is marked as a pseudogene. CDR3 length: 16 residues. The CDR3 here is CASSNTSGGQGETQYF. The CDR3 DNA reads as TGTGCCAGCAGCAACACTAGCGGGGGCCAGGGGGAGACCCAGTACTTC.

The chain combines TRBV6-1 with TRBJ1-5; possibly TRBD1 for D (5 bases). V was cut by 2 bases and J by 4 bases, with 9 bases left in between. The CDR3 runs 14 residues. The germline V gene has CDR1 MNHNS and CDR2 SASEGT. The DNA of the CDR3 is TGTGCCAGCAGTGAAAGACAGATTAATCAGCCCCAGCATTTT. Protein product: CASSERQINQPQHF.

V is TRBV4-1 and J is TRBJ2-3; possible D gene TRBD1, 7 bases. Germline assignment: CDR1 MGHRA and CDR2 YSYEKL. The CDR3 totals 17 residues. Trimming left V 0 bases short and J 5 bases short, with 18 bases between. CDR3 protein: CASSQENRGGVGDTQYF. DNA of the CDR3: TGCGCCAGCAGCCAAGAAAACAGGGGAGGTGTAGGAGATACGCAGTATTTT.

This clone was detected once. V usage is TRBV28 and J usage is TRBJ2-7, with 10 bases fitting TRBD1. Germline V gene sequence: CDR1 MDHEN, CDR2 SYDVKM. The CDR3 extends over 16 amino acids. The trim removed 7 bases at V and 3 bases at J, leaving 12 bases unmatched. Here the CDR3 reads CASNQGGTGVDYEQYF. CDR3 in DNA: TGTGCCAGCAACCAGGGCGGGACAGGGGTAGACTACGAGCAGTACTTC.

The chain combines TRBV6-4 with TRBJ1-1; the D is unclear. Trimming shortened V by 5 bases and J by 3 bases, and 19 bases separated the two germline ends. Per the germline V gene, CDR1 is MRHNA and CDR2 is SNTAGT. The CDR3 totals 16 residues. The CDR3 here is CASSPRGPPWDTEAFF. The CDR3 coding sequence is TGTGCCAGCAGTCCCCGAGGACCCCCGTGGGACACTGAAGCTTTCTTT.

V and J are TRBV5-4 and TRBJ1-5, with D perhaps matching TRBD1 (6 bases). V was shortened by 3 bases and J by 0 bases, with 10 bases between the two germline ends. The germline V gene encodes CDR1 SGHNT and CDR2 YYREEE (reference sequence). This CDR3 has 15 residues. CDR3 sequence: CASSSGGGSNQPQHF. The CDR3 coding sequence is TGTGCCAGCAGCTCGGGAGGGGGTAGCAATCAGCCCCAGCATTTT.

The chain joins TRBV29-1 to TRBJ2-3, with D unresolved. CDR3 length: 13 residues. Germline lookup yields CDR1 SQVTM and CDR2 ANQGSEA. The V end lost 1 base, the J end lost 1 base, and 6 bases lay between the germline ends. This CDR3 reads CSVEGQGTDTQYF. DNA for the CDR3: TGCAGCGTTGAAGGGCAGGGCACAGATACGCAGTATTTT.

The chain's CDR3 is CASRVGGTDTQYF. The CDR3 nucleotides read TGTGCCAGCAGGGTCGGGGGCACAGATACGCAGTATTTT. The chain couples TRBV2 to TRBJ2-3; possibly TRBD2 for D (5 bases). The V gene's germline CDR1 is SNHLY and CDR2 FYNNEI. V lost 6 bases to trimming and J lost 1 base, with 8 bases between them. CDR3 length equals 13 residues.

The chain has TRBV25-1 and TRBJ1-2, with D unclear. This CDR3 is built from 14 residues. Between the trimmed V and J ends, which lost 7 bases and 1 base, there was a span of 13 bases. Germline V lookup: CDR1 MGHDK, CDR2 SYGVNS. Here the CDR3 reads CASTRSDGNYGYTF. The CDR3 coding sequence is TGTGCCAGCACCCGATCGGACGGTAACTATGGCTACACCTTC.

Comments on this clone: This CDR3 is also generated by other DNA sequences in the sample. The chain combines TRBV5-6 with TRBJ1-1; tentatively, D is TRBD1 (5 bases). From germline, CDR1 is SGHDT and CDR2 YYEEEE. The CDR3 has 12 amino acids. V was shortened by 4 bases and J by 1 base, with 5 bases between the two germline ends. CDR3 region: CASSQGNTEAFF. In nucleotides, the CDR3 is TGTGCCAGCAGCCAGGGGAACACTGAAGCTTTCTTT.

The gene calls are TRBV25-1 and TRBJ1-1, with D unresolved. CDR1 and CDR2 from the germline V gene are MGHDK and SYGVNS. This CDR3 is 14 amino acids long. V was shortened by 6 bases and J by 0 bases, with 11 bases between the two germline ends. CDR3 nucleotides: TGTGCCAGCAGCAAGGGCAGCCTGAACACTGAAGCTTTCTTT. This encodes CASSKGSLNTEAFF. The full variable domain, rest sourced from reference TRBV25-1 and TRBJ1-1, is EADIYQTPRYLVIGTGKKITLECSQTMGHDKMYWYQQDPGMELHLIHYSYGVNSTEKGDLSSESTVSRIRTEHFPLTLESARPSHTSQYLCASSKGSLNTEAFFGQGTRLTVV.

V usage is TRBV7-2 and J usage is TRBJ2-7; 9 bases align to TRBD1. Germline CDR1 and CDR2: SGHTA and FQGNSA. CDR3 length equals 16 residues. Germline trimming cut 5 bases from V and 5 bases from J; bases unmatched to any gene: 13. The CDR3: CASSIDPGTGLNEQYF. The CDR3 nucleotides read TGTGCCAGCAGCATCGATCCCGGGACAGGGTTAAACGAGCAGTACTTC. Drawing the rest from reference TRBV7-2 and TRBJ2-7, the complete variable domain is GAGVSQSPSNKVTEKGKDVELRCDPISGHTALYWYRQSLGQGLEFLIYFQGNSAPDKSGLPSDRFSAERTGGSVSTLTIQRTQQEDSAVYLCASSIDPGTGLNEQYFGPGTRLTVT.

The CDR3 DNA is TGTGCCAGCAGCCAAGTGAGGGAGTCAGGCTACACCTTC. Translating gives CASSQVRESGYTF. The rearrangement links TRBV14 to TRBJ1-2; D unclear. CDR1 and CDR2 from the germline V gene are SGHDN and FVKESK. The CDR3 runs to 13 residues. The V end lost 1 base, the J end lost 8 bases, and 11 bases lay between the germline ends.

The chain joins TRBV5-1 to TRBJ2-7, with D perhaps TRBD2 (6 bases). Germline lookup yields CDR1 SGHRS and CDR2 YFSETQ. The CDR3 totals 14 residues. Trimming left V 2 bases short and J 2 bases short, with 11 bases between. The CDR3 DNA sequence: TGCGCCAGCAGCTTAAGGGACTTAACCTACGAGCAGTACTTC. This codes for CASSLRDLTYEQYF.

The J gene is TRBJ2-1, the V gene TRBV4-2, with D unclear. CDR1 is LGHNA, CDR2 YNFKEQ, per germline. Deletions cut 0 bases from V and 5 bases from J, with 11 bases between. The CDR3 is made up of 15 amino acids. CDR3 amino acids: CASSQDIGNNNEQFF. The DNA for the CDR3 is TGTGCCAGCAGCCAAGACATAGGAAATAACAATGAGCAGTTCTTC.

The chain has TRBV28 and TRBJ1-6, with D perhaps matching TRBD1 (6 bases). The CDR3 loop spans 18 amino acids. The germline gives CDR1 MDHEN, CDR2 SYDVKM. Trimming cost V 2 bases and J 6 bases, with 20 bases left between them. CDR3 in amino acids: CASSLVRGILSLNSPLHF. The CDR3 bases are TGTGCCAGCAGTTTAGTCAGGGGTATCCTCTCTCTTAATTCACCCCTCCACTTT.

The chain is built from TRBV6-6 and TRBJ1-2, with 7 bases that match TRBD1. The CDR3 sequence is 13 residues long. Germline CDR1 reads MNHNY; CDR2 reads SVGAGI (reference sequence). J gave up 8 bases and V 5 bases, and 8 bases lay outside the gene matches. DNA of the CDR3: TGTGCCAGCAGTGGGAACAGGGGTGGAGGCTACACCTTC. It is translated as CASSGNRGGGYTF.

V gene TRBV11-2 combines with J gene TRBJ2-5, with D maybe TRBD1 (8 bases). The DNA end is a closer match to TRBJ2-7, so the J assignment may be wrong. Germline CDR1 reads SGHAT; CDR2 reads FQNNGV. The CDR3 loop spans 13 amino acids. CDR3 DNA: TGTGCCAGCAGCATGGACAGGGAGGGCGAGCAGTACTTC. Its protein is CASSMDREGEQYF.

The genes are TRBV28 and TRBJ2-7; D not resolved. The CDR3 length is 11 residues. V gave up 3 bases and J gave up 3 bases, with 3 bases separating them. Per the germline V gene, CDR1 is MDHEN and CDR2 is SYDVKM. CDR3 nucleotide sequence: TGTGCCAGCAGTTTCAACTACGAGCAGTACTTC. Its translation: CASSFNYEQYF.

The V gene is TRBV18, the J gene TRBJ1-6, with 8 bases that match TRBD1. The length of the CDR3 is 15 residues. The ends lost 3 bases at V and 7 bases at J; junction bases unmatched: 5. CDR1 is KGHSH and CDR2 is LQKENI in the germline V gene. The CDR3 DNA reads TGTGCCAGCTCACCTTGGACAGGGATAAATTCACCCCTCCACTTT. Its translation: CASSPWTGINSPLHF.

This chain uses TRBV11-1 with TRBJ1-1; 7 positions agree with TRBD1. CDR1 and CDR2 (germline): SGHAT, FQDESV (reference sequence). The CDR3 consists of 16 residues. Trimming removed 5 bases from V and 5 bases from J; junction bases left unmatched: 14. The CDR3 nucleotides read TGTGCCAGCAGCGTACAGGGGTTTGGGGTTAGAACTGAAGCTTTCTTT. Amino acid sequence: CASSVQGFGVRTEAFF.

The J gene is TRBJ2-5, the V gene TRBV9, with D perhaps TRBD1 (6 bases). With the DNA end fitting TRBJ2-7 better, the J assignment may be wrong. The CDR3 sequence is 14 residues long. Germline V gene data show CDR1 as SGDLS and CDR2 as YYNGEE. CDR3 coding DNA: TGTGCCAGCAGCCCCGTGACAGGAGCCTACGAGCAGTACTTC. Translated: CASSPVTGAYEQYF.

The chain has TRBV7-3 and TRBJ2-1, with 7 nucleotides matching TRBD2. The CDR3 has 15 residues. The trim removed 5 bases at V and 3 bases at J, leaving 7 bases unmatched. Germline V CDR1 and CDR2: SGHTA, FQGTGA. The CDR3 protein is CASSRQSGVYNEQFF. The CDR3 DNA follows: TGTGCCAGCAGCCGCCAAAGCGGGGTCTACAATGAGCAGTTCTTC.

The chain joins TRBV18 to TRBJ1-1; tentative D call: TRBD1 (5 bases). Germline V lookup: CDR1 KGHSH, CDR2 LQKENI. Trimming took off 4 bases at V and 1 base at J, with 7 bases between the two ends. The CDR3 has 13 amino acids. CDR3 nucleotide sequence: TGTGCCAGCTCACGGGACCAGAACACTGAAGCTTTCTTT. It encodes CASSRDQNTEAFF. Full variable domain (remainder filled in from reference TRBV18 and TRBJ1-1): NAGVMQNPRHLVRRRGQEARLRCSPMKGHSHVYWYRQLPEEGLKFMVYLQKENIIDESGMPKERFSAEFPKEGPSILRIQQVVRGDSAAYFCASSRDQNTEAFFGQGTRLTVV.

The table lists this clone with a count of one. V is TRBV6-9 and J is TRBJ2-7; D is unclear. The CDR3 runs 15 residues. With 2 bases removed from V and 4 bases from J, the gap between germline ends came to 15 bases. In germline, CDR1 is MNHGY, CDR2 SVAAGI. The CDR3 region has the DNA TGTGCCAGCAGTTATCGTTGGCAACATGGGTACGAGCAGTACTTC. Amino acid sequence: CASSYRWQHGYEQYF.

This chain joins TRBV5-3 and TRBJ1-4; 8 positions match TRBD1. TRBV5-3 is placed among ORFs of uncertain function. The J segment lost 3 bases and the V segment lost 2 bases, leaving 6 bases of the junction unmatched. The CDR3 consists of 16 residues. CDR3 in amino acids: CARSFPSGGSNEKLFF. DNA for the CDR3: TGTGCCAGAAGCTTTCCCTCAGGGGGCTCTAATGAAAAACTGTTTTTT.